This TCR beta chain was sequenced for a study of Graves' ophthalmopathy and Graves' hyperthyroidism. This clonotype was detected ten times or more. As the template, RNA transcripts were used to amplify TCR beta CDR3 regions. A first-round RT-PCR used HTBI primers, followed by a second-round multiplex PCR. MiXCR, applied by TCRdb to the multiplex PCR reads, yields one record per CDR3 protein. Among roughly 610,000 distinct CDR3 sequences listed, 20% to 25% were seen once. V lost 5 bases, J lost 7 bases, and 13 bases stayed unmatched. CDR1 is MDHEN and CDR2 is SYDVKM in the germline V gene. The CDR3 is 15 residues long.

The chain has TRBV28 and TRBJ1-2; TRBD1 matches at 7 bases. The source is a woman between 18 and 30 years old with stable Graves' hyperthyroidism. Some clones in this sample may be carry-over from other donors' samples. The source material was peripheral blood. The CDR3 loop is CASSKQTGLGGGYTF. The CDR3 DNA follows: TGTGCCAGCAGTAAACAGACAGGGTTGGGAGGTGGCTACACCTTC.